Listed below are T cell receptor beta chains from one sample, sequenced in a study of vaccination and CD4 T cells after COVID-19. Which antigens these TCRs recognize remains unknown. TCRdb recomputed calls from the PCR reads with MiXCR, one row per CDR3 protein. The sample holds about 12,000 distinct CDR3 sequences, about 56% seen once. What was sequenced was CD4+ T cells from blood, cultured in vitro. The receptors here all came from a human donor who had recovered from COVID-19. Both conserved end residues are part of each CDR3. Fields, in order: V gene, J gene, CDR3 protein.

v_gene: TRBV29-1
j_gene: TRBJ2-2
CDR3aa: CSVEKGRGAGELFF

v_gene: TRBV14
j_gene: TRBJ2-7
CDR3aa: CASSPASGRFYEQYF

v_gene: TRBV20-1
j_gene: TRBJ2-7
CDR3aa: CSARDPGPAGSYEQYF

v_gene: TRBV6-2/TRBV6-3
j_gene: TRBJ1-1
CDR3aa: CASSYGWTVYGEMNTEAFF

v_gene: TRBV28
j_gene: TRBJ2-3
CDR3aa: CASSAPGLAGLTDTQYF

v_gene: TRBV29-1
j_gene: TRBJ2-3
CDR3aa: CSVEDGAGGTDTQYF

v_gene: TRBV20-1
j_gene: TRBJ2-3
CDR3aa: CSAPRWTGGASDTQYF

v_gene: TRBV19
j_gene: TRBJ1-5
CDR3aa: CASSIDGKGYQPQHF

v_gene: TRBV15
j_gene: TRBJ1-2
CDR3aa: CANSRFGVPGGYTF

v_gene: TRBV7-2
j_gene: TRBJ1-5
CDR3aa: CASSPTGRGNQPQHF

v_gene: TRBV19
j_gene: TRBJ1-1
CDR3aa: CASSMFPGAQRGQAAFF

v_gene: TRBV15
j_gene: TRBJ2-6
CDR3aa: CATSRARTGLAPGANVLTF

v_gene: TRBV7-9
j_gene: TRBJ1-4
CDR3aa: CASSIDRFNEKLFF

v_gene: TRBV2
j_gene: TRBJ2-6
CDR3aa: CASRVGQGRVGANVLTF

v_gene: TRBV18
j_gene: TRBJ1-1
CDR3aa: CASSPSLAGGNTEAFF

v_gene: TRBV6-1
j_gene: TRBJ1-5
CDR3aa: CASSDTLVQPQHF

v_gene: TRBV12-3/TRBV12-4
j_gene: TRBJ1-1
CDR3aa: CASGQVYTEAFF

v_gene: TRBV5-4
j_gene: TRBJ2-2
CDR3aa: CASSLLQGETGELFF

v_gene: TRBV10-3
j_gene: TRBJ1-2
CDR3aa: CAISESVTGDYGYTF

v_gene: TRBV20-1
j_gene: TRBJ2-3
CDR3aa: CSARDIVSSTDTQYF

v_gene: TRBV18
j_gene: TRBJ2-1
CDR3aa: CASSRNSELGYNEQFF

v_gene: TRBV6-4
j_gene: TRBJ2-1
CDR3aa: CASSLSGRYNEQFF

v_gene: TRBV2
j_gene: TRBJ2-7
CDR3aa: CASSVGPGQGSYEQYF

v_gene: TRBV12-3/TRBV12-4
j_gene: TRBJ1-2
CDR3aa: CASTPGSRGLYGYTF

v_gene: TRBV7-2
j_gene: TRBJ2-3
CDR3aa: CASSPARGPGDTQYF

v_gene: TRBV7-6
j_gene: TRBJ2-6
CDR3aa: CASSSGEVGANVLTF

v_gene: TRBV12-3/TRBV12-4
j_gene: TRBJ1-5
CDR3aa: CASSLGRSNQPQHF